The 24 T cell receptor beta chains below come from one sample, sequenced in a study of T cell clonality in common variable immunodeficiency. Study conclusions and caveats: Common variable immunodeficiency TCR beta sequences reportedly had fewer deletions and N-nucleotide insertions.

Their recognized antigens are unknown. The assay was immunoSEQ multiplex PCR, and TCRdb's table has in-frame clones only and misses some. The data list 30,000 to 40,000 clones, none observed once; 6% to 8% falls to the top ten. What was sequenced was peripheral blood mononuclear cells. These receptors all stem from a human donor with common variable immunodeficiency.

This clone was counted ten times or more. The read ends 3 residues early relative to the CDR3; the germline J gene fills the gap. The V and J genes are TRBV25-1 and TRBJ2-7, with 7 bases fitting TRBD2. Looked up from germline, CDR1 is MGHDK and CDR2 is SYGVNS. The CDR3 spans 11 residues. V lost 10 bases to trimming and J lost 2 bases; unmatched junction nucleotides: 2. CDR3 amino acids: CATGLAYEQYF. The CDR3 bases that were read are TGTGCCACAGGACTAGCCTACGAG.

The CDR3 DNA, read in part, is TGCAGTGCTTCTACAGGGGGCGGCTATGGC. It yields the protein CSASTGGGYG. The whole CDR3 sequence is CSASTGGGYGYTF. V gene TRBV20-1 combines with J gene TRBJ1-2, with 9 nucleotides matching TRBD1. The sequenced fragment ends 3 residues before the CDR3 boundary, so the rest is inferred from the germline J gene. The V gene end was trimmed by 5 bases and the J gene end by 4 bases; junction bases not matched to a gene: 5. The V gene's germline CDR1 is DFQATT and CDR2 SNEGSKA (reference sequence). The CDR3 has 13 residues.

The sequenced CDR3 bases are TGTGCCAGCTTACCTGGGACAGGGGCAAGGGAGCCC. Its protein is CASLPGTGAREP. In full, the CDR3 reads CASLPGTGAREPQHF. The rearrangement uses TRBV18 and TRBJ1-5; the match to TRBD1 covers 10 bases. The read ends 3 residues early relative to the CDR3; the germline J gene fills the gap. The CDR3 runs 15 residues. V was clipped by 7 bases and J by 8 bases; unmatched bases: 11. Germline V CDR1 and CDR2: KGHSH, LQKENI.

The part of the CDR3 DNA that was read is TGCGCCAGCAGCCCGGGGACAGGGGGCTTGGATACG. Its protein product is CASSPGTGGLDT. The CDR3 in its entirety is CASSPGTGGLDTQYF. This rearrangement joins TRBV5-1 to TRBJ2-3; 12 bases align to TRBD1. The read gets to within 3 residues of the CDR3 end, and the germline J gene fills in the rest. The length of the CDR3 is 15 residues. Germline V lookup: CDR1 SGHRS, CDR2 YFSETQ. The trim removed 4 bases at V and 6 bases at J, leaving 6 bases unmatched.

This clone was observed a handful of times. The CDR3 goes on 3 residues after the read ends, and that part is filled in from the germline J gene. The chain joins TRBV7-2 to TRBJ2-7; D perhaps matches TRBD2 (6 bases). The germline CDR1 and CDR2 sequences are SGHTA and FQGNSA. Deletions cut 5 bases from V and 3 bases from J, with 8 bases between. The length of the CDR3 is 12 residues. The CDR3 bases that were read are TGTGCCAGCAGCCCGACTAGCTACGAG. Translated, it gives CASSPTSYE. The whole CDR3 region reads CASSPTSYEQYF.

This clone has only a few counts. CDR3 residues: CASSFPGLAGYEQYF. The part of the CDR3 DNA that was read is TGTGCCAGCAGCTTCCCGGGACTAGCGGGATACGAG. V is TRBV11-2 and J is TRBJ2-7; 13 nucleotides match TRBD2. The read gets to within 3 residues of the CDR3 end, and the germline J gene fills in the rest. V dropped 3 bases and J dropped 4; count of bases not matched to a gene: 3. CDR3 size: 15 residues. Per the germline V gene, CDR1 is SGHAT and CDR2 is FQNNGV.

Notes on this clone: The read falls 3 residues short of the CDR3 end, and the missing part is taken from the germline J gene. The rearrangement joins TRBV30 to TRBJ2-5; D perhaps matches TRBD1 (5 bases). Between the trimmed V and J ends, which lost 5 bases and 5 bases, there was a span of 15 bases. Per germline, CDR1 GTSNPN and CDR2 SVGIG (reference sequence). The CDR3 runs 13 residues. The part of the CDR3 DNA that was read is TGTGCCTGGTGGCCAAAGGGGCTGGAGACC. Protein sequence: CAWWPKGLET. The entire CDR3 protein is CAWWPKGLETQYF.

Notes on this clone: With the read ending 3 residues before the CDR3 end, the germline J gene is used to fill in that end. The rearrangement joins TRBV7-9 to TRBJ1-2, with 7 nucleotides matching TRBD1. CDR1 and CDR2 from the germline V gene are SEHNR and FQNEAQ (reference sequence). V gave up 3 bases and J gave up 6 bases; unmatched junction bases: 7. The CDR3 has 14 amino acids. The sequenced CDR3 bases are TGTGCCAGCAGCTTCGGGACAGAAGATAATGGC. Its protein product is CASSFGTEDNG. The CDR3 in full is CASSFGTEDNGYTF.

Remarks on this clone: The read is 3 residues too short to cover the CDR3 end, so that end is filled in from the germline J gene. The chain couples TRBV7-7 to TRBJ1-2; D might be TRBD1 (6 bases). This CDR3 has 15 amino acids. Germline CDR1 is SSHAT and CDR2 is FNYEAQ (reference sequence). V was trimmed by 8 bases and J by 2 bases, leaving 18 bases between them. The CDR3 bases that were read are TGTGCCAGCCCACCCCCCGGACAGCGGAACTATGGC. Its translation is CASPPPGQRNYG. The whole CDR3 region reads CASPPPGQRNYGYTF.

A remark on this clone: The CDR3 goes on 3 residues after the read ends, and that part is filled in from the germline J gene. This chain joins TRBV7-2 and TRBJ2-7; D uncertain. CDR3 size: 14 residues. The V end was cut by 0 bases, the J end by 3 bases, with 9 bases between. Germline loops: CDR1 SGHTA, CDR2 FQGNSA. The sequenced CDR3 bases are TGTGCCAGCAGCTTAGCAGGAGACTTCTACGAG. Encoded protein: CASSLAGDFYE. The entire CDR3 protein is CASSLAGDFYEQYF.

Many counts were recorded for this clone. From the germline J gene comes the end of the CDR3, since the read stops 3 residues before it. The chain links TRBV7-3 to TRBJ1-3; D might be TRBD1 (6 bases). V gave up 0 bases and J gave up 0 bases, with 9 bases separating them. Germline assignment: CDR1 SGHTA and CDR2 FQGTGA. This CDR3 spans 16 amino acids. The CDR3 sequence: CASSLTRDISGNTIYF. The DNA read from the CDR3 is TGTGCCAGCAGCTTAACGCGGGACATCTCTGGAAACACC.

This clone has ten or more counts. The read terminates 3 residues ahead of where the CDR3 ends, so the germline J gene completes it. The chain uses TRBV7-2 and TRBJ1-6; no clear D gene. The CDR3 has 13 amino acids. The V end was cut by 2 bases, the J end by 5 bases, with 4 bases between. Germline loops: CDR1 SGHTA, CDR2 FQGNSA. CDR3 sequence: CASSLQDNSPLHF. The sequenced part of the CDR3 DNA is TGTGCCAGCAGCTTACAGGATAATTCACCC.

This clone is medium-sized. CDR3 DNA (partial): TGCAGTGCTAGAGATCAGGGGGCCTACGAG. It is translated as CSARDQGAYE. The CDR3 reads in full as CSARDQGAYEQYF. The chain has TRBV20-1 and TRBJ2-7, with 7 bases fitting TRBD1. The sequence runs out 3 residues before the end of the CDR3; the remainder is reconstructed from the germline J gene. V lost 0 bases, J lost 2 bases, and 1 base stayed unmatched. Germline loops: CDR1 DFQATT, CDR2 SNEGSKA (reference sequence). The CDR3 totals 13 residues.

In the case of this clone: The sequenced fragment ends 3 residues before the CDR3 boundary, so the rest is inferred from the germline J gene. The chain recombines TRBV2 with TRBJ2-2; no definite D call. The ends were cut back, 4 bases at V and 7 bases at J, with 10 bases in the middle. The CDR3 sequence is 13 residues long. Germline assignment: CDR1 SNHLY and CDR2 FYNNEI. The CDR3 bases that were read are TGTGCCAGCAGTGGCGAACTTCTCGGGGAG. Translated: CASSGELLGE. The full CDR3 protein is CASSGELLGELFF.

A note on this clone: The CDR3 end is not reached by the read, which stops 3 residues before it; the germline J gene fills it in. The chain uses TRBV5-6 and TRBJ2-7; 8 positions agree with TRBD1. CDR3 length: 15 amino acids. CDR1 is SGHDT and CDR2 is YYEEEE in the germline V gene. V trimming: 4 bases; J trimming: 2 bases; junction bases outside the gene matches: 8. The CDR3 sequence: CASSRRDRRPYEQYF. The sequenced CDR3 bases are TGTGCCAGCAGCCGCCGGGACAGGAGACCCTACGAG.

This clone was counted at least ten times. The read ends 3 residues before the CDR3 terminus; that terminus is restored from the germline J gene. This sequence joins TRBV6-2 or TRBV6-3 and TRBJ2-1; the match to TRBD2 covers 7 bases. Germline CDR1 reads MNHEY; CDR2 reads SVGEGT. Trimming cost V 6 bases and J 9 bases; bases outside gene matches: 20. CDR3 length: 17 amino acids. The DNA read from the CDR3 is TGTGCCAGCAGCATCCGTGTGGAGGCGGGAGTGGGTTTTGAG. It specifies CASSIRVEAGVGFE. The complete CDR3 reads CASSIRVEAGVGFEQFF.

Of note for this clone: The read comes to an end 3 residues before the CDR3 does, leaving the germline J gene to fill in the end. The chain combines TRBV18 with TRBJ2-1; TRBD2 agrees at 7 bases. V was clipped by 2 bases and J by 7 bases; unmatched bases: 8. From germline, CDR1 is KGHSH and CDR2 LQKENI. The CDR3 is 15 amino acids. The CDR3 is CASSPRTSRENEQFF. The part of the CDR3 DNA that was read is TGTGCCAGCTCACCAAGGACTAGTCGTGAGAATGAG.

This clone appeared many times. The read ends 3 residues before the CDR3 terminus; that terminus is restored from the germline J gene. The chain is built from TRBV3-1 (or the pseudogene TRBV3-2) and TRBJ2-3; 7 positions match TRBD2. The CDR3 is made up of 14 amino acids. Germline V gives CDR1 LGHDT, CDR2 YNNKEL (reference sequence). The V segment lost 2 bases and the J segment 1 base; nucleotides outside the gene matches: 0. CDR3 region: CASSQRGGTDTQYF. CDR3 DNA (partial): TGTGCCAGCAGCCAACGGGGGGGCACAGATACG.

This clone appeared many times. The read stops 3 residues short of the end of the CDR3; the missing end is completed from the germline J gene. The rearrangement joins TRBV7-9 to TRBJ2-7; unclear D gene. CDR1 is SEHNR and CDR2 is FQNEAQ in the germline V gene (reference sequence). The CDR3 runs 13 residues. The ends were cut back, 2 bases at V and 6 bases at J, with 11 bases in the middle. The sequenced CDR3 bases are TGTGCCAGCAGCTTACCAGCAGGTGCCGAG. This gives the protein CASSLPAGAE. The full CDR3 reads CASSLPAGAEQYF.

The sample holds a few counts of this clone. The read ends 3 residues before the CDR3 terminus; that terminus is restored from the germline J gene. The gene calls are TRBV7-8 and TRBJ2-3; a possible D gene is TRBD2 (5 bases). Germline CDR1 and CDR2: SGHVS and FQNEAQ. V lost 9 bases and J 0 bases, leaving 19 bases between the germline ends. The CDR3 consists of 16 residues. CDR3 DNA (partial): TGTGCCAGTACCCTCCGGCCAGCGGACAGCACAGATACG. Protein product: CASTLRPADSTDT. The whole CDR3 is CASTLRPADSTDTQYF.

Incomplete CDR3 DNA: TGTGCCTGGAGGGGACAGGACCGCTCCTACGAG. Translating it yields CAWRGQDRSYE. The full CDR3 sequence reads CAWRGQDRSYEQYF. The chain couples TRBV30 to TRBJ2-7; 8 bases line up with TRBD1. The read ends 3 residues shy of where the CDR3 ends; the end is completed using the germline J gene. There are 14 residues in the CDR3. From germline, CDR1 is GTSNPN and CDR2 SVGIG (reference sequence). The trim removed 3 bases at V and 0 bases at J, leaving 4 bases unmatched.

CDR3 residues: CASSPGTFGTGELFF. The sequenced part of the CDR3 DNA is TGTGCCAGCAGCCCCGGGACATTCGGAACCGGGGAG. This chain joins TRBV2 and TRBJ2-2; D is possibly TRBD1 (6 bases). The read gets to within 3 residues of the CDR3 end, and the germline J gene fills in the rest. This CDR3 is built from 15 residues. Germline V gene lookup returns CDR1 SNHLY and CDR2 FYNNEI. The V and J ends lost 6 bases and 5 bases respectively, with 16 bases between them.

This clone has at least ten counts. The DNA ends 3 residues before the CDR3 does, and the rest of the CDR3 is filled in from the germline J gene. This rearrangement joins TRBV4-1 to TRBJ1-1, with a weak D call TRBD1 (6 bases). CDR1 and CDR2 from the germline V gene are MGHRA and YSYEKL. This CDR3 contains 15 residues. The CDR3 loop reads CASSPWDISLHEAFF. Incomplete CDR3 DNA: TGCGCCAGCAGTCCCTGGGACATCTCTTTACATGAG.

In its sample, this clone was seen a few times. Read sequence stops 3 residues before the CDR3 end, and the germline J gene provides the missing end. This chain links TRBV30 with TRBJ1-6; 9 bases align to TRBD1. Looked up from germline, CDR1 is GTSNPN and CDR2 is SVGIG (reference sequence). V was pared by 8 bases and J by 6 bases, with 17 bases of the junction left unmatched. This CDR3 comprises 17 residues. The DNA read from the CDR3 is TGTGCCAGTAGTGATACGACCGGGACAGGGTTTAATTCACCC. This gives the protein CASSDTTGTGFNSP. The full CDR3 protein is CASSDTTGTGFNSPLHF.